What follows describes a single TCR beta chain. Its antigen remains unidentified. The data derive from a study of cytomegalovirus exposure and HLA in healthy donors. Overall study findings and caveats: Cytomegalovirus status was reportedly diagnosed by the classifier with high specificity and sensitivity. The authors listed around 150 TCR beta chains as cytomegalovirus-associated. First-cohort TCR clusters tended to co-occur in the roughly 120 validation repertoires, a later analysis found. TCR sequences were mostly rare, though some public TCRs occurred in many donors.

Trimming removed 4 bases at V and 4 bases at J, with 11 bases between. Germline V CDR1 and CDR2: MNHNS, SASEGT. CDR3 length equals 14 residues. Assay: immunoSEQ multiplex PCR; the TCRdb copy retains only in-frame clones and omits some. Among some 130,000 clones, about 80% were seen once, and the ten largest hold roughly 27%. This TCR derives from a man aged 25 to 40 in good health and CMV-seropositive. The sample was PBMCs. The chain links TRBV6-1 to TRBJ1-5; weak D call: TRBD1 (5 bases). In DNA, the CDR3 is TGTGCCAGCAGTGTTGGACACTTTAATCAGCCCCAGCATTTT. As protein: CASSVGHFNQPQHF.